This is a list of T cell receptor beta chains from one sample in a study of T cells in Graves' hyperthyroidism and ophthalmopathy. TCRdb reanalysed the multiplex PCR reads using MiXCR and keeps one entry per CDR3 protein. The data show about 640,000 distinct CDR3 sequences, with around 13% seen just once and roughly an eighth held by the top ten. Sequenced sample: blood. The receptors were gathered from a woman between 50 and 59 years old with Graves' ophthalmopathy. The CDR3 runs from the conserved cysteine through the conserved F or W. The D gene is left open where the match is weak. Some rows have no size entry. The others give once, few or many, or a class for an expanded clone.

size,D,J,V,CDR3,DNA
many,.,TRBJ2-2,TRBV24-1,CATSDFNGPTGELFF,TGTGCCACCAGTGATTTTAACGGGCCCACCGGGGAGCTGTTTTTT
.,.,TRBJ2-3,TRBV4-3,CASSRRVGTDTQYF,TGCGCCAGCAGCCGGCGGGTCGGGACAGATACGCAGTATTTT
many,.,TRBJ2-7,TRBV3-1,CASSQDRAGDPLSYEQYF,TGTGCCAGCAGCCAAGATAGGGCAGGGGACCCACTCTCCTACGAGCAGTACTTC
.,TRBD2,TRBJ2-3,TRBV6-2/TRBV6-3,CASSYSPASGLTDTQYF,TGTGCCAGCAGTTACTCCCCGGCTAGCGGGCTAACAGATACGCAGTATTTT
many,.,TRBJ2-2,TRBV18,CASSPDGGELFF,TGTGCCAGCTCACCCGACGGCGGGGAGCTGTTTTTT
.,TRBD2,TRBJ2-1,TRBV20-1,CSPPGLALNEQFF,TGCAGCCCGCCGGGACTAGCGTTGAATGAGCAGTTCTTC
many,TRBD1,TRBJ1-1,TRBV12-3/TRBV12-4,CASSLSGQGFRAFF,TGTGCCAGCAGTTTAAGCGGACAGGGGTTCAGGGCTTTCTTT
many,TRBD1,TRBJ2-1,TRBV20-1,CSAQRGLYNEQFF,TGCAGTGCCCAGAGGGGGCTATACAATGAGCAGTTCTTC
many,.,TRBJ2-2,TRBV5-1,CASSLPNTGELFF,TGCGCCAGCAGCCTACCTAACACCGGGGAGCTGTTTTTT
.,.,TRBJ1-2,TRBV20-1,CSASGGNYGYTF,TGCAGTGCAAGTGGGGGAAACTATGGCTACACCTTC
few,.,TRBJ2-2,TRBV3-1,CASSQARSTGELFF,TGTGCCAGCAGCCAAGCTCGAAGCACCGGGGAGCTGTTTTTT
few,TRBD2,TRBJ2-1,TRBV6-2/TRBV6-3,CASLRTSGRVNEQFF,TGTGCCAGTCTCCGGACTAGCGGGAGGGTGAATGAGCAGTTCTTC
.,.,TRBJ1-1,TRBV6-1,CASSPRVSANTEAFF,TGTGCCAGCAGTCCAAGAGTGAGCGCGAACACTGAAGCTTTCTTT
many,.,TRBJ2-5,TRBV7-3,CASSPTGPSFGETQYF,TGTGCCAGCAGCCCCACGGGACCCTCCTTTGGGGAGACCCAGTACTTC
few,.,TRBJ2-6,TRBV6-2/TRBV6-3,CASSYSASRTGANVLTF,TGTGCCAGCAGTTACTCGGCCTCTAGAACAGGGGCCAACGTCCTGACTTTC
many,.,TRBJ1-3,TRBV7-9,CASSPGLSAGNTIYF,TGTGCCAGCAGTCCAGGGCTATCGGCTGGAAACACCATATATTTT
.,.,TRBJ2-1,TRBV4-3,CASSRNYNEQFF,TGCGCCAGCAGCCGAAACTACAATGAGCAGTTCTTC
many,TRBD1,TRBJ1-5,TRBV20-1,CSASRRTGGNQPQHF,TGCAGTGCTAGTCGGCGGACAGGGGGCAATCAGCCCCAGCATTTT
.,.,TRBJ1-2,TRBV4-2,CASSQDLWGSNYGYTF,TGTGCCAGCAGCCAAGATCTTTGGGGATCTAACTATGGCTACACCTTC
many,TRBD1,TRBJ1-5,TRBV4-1,CASSRLWQGAPGKPQHF,TGCGCCAGCAGCCGCTTATGGCAGGGGGCCCCAGGAAAGCCCCAGCATTTT
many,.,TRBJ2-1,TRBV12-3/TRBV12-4,CASSTTMSLWQFF,TGTGCCAGCAGCACTACGATGAGTCTTTGGCAGTTCTTC
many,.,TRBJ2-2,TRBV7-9,CASSITGELFF,TGTGCCAGCAGCATTACCGGGGAGCTGTTTTTT
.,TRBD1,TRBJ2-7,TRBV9,CASSDRQGVKSYEQYF,TGTGCCAGCAGCGACAGACAGGGCGTGAAATCCTACGAGCAGTACTTC
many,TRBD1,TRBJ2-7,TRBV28,CASSLTGGRYEQYF,TGTGCCAGCAGTTTGACAGGGGGCAGGTACGAGCAGTACTTC
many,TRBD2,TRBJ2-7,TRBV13,CASSPQGGLAGSYEQYF,TGTGCCAGCAGCCCCCAGGGTGGGCTAGCGGGATCCTACGAGCAGTACTTC
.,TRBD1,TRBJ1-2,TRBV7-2,CVSSLDGTGVSYGYTF,TGTGTCAGCAGCTTAGACGGGACAGGGGTTTCCTACGGCTACACCTTC
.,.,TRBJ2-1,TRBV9,CASSVIGGSNEQFF,TGTGCCAGCAGCGTAATTGGGGGTTCCAATGAGCAGTTCTTC
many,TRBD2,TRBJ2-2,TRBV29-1,CSASTSGSGTGELFF,TGCAGCGCCTCGACTAGCGGGAGTGGGACCGGGGAGCTGTTTTTT
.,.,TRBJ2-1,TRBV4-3,CASSQTPSVEQFF,TGCGCCAGCAGCCAAACACCTAGCGTGGAGCAGTTCTTC
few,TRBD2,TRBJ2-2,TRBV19,CASSIDPGGGELFF,TGTGCCAGTAGTATAGACCCGGGAGGCGGGGAGCTGTTTTTT
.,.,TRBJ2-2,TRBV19,CASSPKGGLSTGELFF,TGTGCCAGTAGTCCCAAAGGGGGGCTGAGCACCGGGGAGCTGTTTTTT
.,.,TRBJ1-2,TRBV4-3,CASSQDREPYYGYTF,TGCGCCAGCAGCCAAGACAGGGAGCCTTACTATGGCTACACCTTC
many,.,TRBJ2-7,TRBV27,CASSSPRQEQYF,TGTGCCAGCAGTTCCCCCCGACAGGAGCAGTACTTC
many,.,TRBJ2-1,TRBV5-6,CASSLVDISSYNEQFF,TGTGCCAGCAGCTTGGTAGATATAAGCTCCTACAATGAGCAGTTCTTC
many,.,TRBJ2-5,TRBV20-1,CSATREQETQYF,TGCAGTGCTACCCGGGAACAAGAGACCCAGTACTTC
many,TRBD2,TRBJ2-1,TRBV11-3,CASSTRLAVSYNEQFF,TGTGCCAGCAGCACCCGACTAGCGGTCTCCTACAATGAGCAGTTCTTC
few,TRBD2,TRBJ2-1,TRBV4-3,CASSQIAGDGPHEQFF,TGCGCCAGCAGCCAAATAGCGGGGGACGGGCCCCATGAGCAGTTCTTC
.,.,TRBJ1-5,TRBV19,CASSIVNSNQPQHF,TGTGCCAGTAGTATAGTCAATAGCAATCAGCCCCAGCATTTT
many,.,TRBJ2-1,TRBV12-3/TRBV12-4,CASRINTGPLDNEQFF,TGTGCCAGCAGAATCAATACGGGACCCTTAGACAATGAGCAGTTCTTC
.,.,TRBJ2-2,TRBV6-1,CATSRDWNTGELFF,TGTGCCACCTCCCGGGACTGGAACACCGGGGAGCTGTTTTTT
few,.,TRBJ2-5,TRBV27,CASSHPRFRETQYF,TGTGCCAGCAGTCACCCTCGGTTTCGAGAGACCCAGTACTTC
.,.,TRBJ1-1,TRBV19,CASSIDRGAEAFF,TGTGCCAGTAGTATAGATCGAGGCGCCGAAGCTTTCTTT
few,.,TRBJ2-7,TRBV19,CASSIGGRLLSEQYF,TGTGCCAGTAGTATCGGGGGGCGACTGCTCTCCGAGCAGTACTTC